This T cell receptor beta chain was sequenced for a study of blood T cell repertoires in COVID-19. Study background: Sample material is recorded as cDNA or gDNA derived from T cells, B-cell-depleted T cells, or PBMCs.

Clones were read by immunoSEQ multiplex PCR, and TCRdb kept only the in-frame ones, dropping some. The table lists around 130,000 clones, about four fifths of them singletons. In terms of age and location, participants ranged from roughly 18 to 90 years and lived in about two dozen US areas. Donors in Cohort 3 who had recovered were those with two negative PCRs, healthcare professional clearance, or resolution of their symptoms. Sequencing input: PBMCs or T cells enriched from blood (not recorded which). The origin of this receptor is a man younger than 45 who had recovered from COVID-19.

CDR3 in amino acids: CASIGGVDGNTIYF. The CDR3 DNA is TGTGCCAGCATCGGGGGGGTGGATGGAAACACCATATATTTT. The chain uses TRBV11-2 and TRBJ1-3; the D gene is possibly TRBD1 (5 bases). The V and J ends lost 7 bases and 3 bases respectively, with 13 bases between them. The length of the CDR3 is 14 residues. CDR1 and CDR2 (germline): SGHAT, FQNNGV.